Below are 30 T cell receptor beta chains sequenced from a single sample in a study of human T cells and chemical hapten exposure. MiXCR, run by TCRdb on the RACE reads, gives a single entry per CDR3 protein. In the table there are 270,000 or so distinct CDR3 sequences, 7.5% to 9% of which are singletons. Time point in this sample: pre-sensitization, week 0. As for treatment: therapeutic diphenylcyclopropenone sensitization with weekly scalp DPC. The sample in question was whole blood, obtained in connection with sensitization to the hapten diphenylcyclopropenone (DPC). The source is a man between 18 and 35 years old with alopecia areata. Some clones in this sample may be carry-over from other donors' samples.

This chain joins TRBV18 and TRBJ2-7; D perhaps matches TRBD1 (6 bases). This CDR3 has 14 amino acids. The V end lost 2 bases, the J end lost 4 bases, and 12 bases lay between the germline ends. Germline values: CDR1 KGHSH, CDR2 LQKENI. The CDR3 region has the DNA TGTGCCAGCTCACCAAGGAGACAGGAGTACGAGCAGTACTTC. Residues: CASSPRRQEYEQYF. The variable domain in full, completed from reference TRBV18 and TRBJ2-7, reads NAGVMQNPRHLVRRRGQEARLRCSPMKGHSHVYWYRQLPEEGLKFMVYLQKENIIDESGMPKERFSAEFPKEGPSILRIQQVVRGDSAAYFCASSPRRQEYEQYFGPGTRLTVT.

This clonotype occurred many times. The chain uses TRBV6-2 or TRBV6-3 and TRBJ2-7; no firm D call. V lost 2 bases to trimming and J lost 1 base, with 6 bases between them. The CDR3 extends over 13 amino acids. Germline V gene lookup returns CDR1 MNHEY and CDR2 SVGEGT. CDR3 sequence (DNA): TGTGCCAGCAGTTACGGGGTATCCTACGAGCAGTACTTC. It is translated as CASSYGVSYEQYF.

This clonotype appeared a few times. The V and J genes are TRBV10-3 and TRBJ2-1; no clear D. CDR3 size: 11 residues. The V end was cut by 6 bases, the J end by 4 bases, with 4 bases between. In germline, CDR1 is ENHRY, CDR2 SYGVKD. The CDR3 nucleotides are TGTGCCATCAGGGCTTACAATGAGCAGTTCTTC. This translates into CAIRAYNEQFF.

Ten or more counts support this clonotype. This rearrangement joins TRBV28 to TRBJ2-7, with D perhaps matching TRBD1 (5 bases). Germline V gene sequence: CDR1 MDHEN, CDR2 SYDVKM. The V end lost 6 bases, the J end lost 6 bases, and 9 bases lay between the germline ends. This CDR3 contains 11 residues. The CDR3 sequence is CASRDDSEQYF. CDR3 sequence (DNA): TGTGCCAGCAGGGACGACAGCGAGCAGTACTTC.

This clonotype was found a few times. The chain employs TRBV27 and TRBJ1-6; D is perhaps TRBD1 (6 bases). This CDR3 is built from 18 residues. The germline V and J ends were trimmed by 6 bases and 0 bases, with 18 bases remaining between them. CDR1 is MNHEY and CDR2 is SMNVEV in the germline V gene (reference sequence). Written as DNA, the CDR3 is TGTGCCAGCAGAACAGGGATGGTAGAGAGCTCCTATAATTCACCCCTCCACTTT. Its translation is CASRTGMVESSYNSPLHF.

The chain employs TRBV7-6 and TRBJ2-1, with unresolved D. Trimming removed 0 bases at V and 0 bases at J, with 12 bases between. CDR1 SGHVS and CDR2 FNYEAQ come from the germline V gene. There are 17 residues in the CDR3. Here the CDR3 reads CASSLAPGQSSYNEQFF. As DNA, the CDR3 is TGTGCCAGCAGCTTAGCACCAGGCCAAAGCTCCTACAATGAGCAGTTCTTC.

The chain carries TRBV29-1 and TRBJ2-1; D may be TRBD1 (6 bases). Trimming left V 7 bases short and J 6 bases short, with 13 bases between. The germline V gene has CDR1 SQVTM and CDR2 ANQGSEA. CDR3 size: 12 residues. The CDR3 DNA is TGCAGCGCTTCGTGGGGGCCCAATGAGCAGTTCTTC. The encoded protein is CSASWGPNEQFF.

CDR3 bases: TGTGCCAGCTCACCGAGTATCCAGGGGGCTTCTGGAAACACCATATATTTT. This gives the protein CASSPSIQGASGNTIYF. The chain combines TRBV18 with TRBJ1-3; TRBD1 agrees at 8 bases. Germline V gene sequence: CDR1 KGHSH, CDR2 LQKENI. The CDR3 spans 17 residues. J gave up 1 base and V 3 bases, and 8 bases lay outside the gene matches. The whole variable domain, remainder taken from reference TRBV18 and TRBJ1-3, is NAGVMQNPRHLVRRRGQEARLRCSPMKGHSHVYWYRQLPEEGLKFMVYLQKENIIDESGMPKERFSAEFPKEGPSILRIQQVVRGDSAAYFCASSPSIQGASGNTIYFGEGSWLTVV.

This clonotype was counted only a few times. The gene calls are TRBV3-1 and TRBJ1-2; 8 bases map to TRBD1. Trimming took 2 bases from V and 5 from J; bases not matched to a gene: 1. Looked up from germline, CDR1 is LGHDT and CDR2 is YNNKEL (reference sequence). The CDR3 consists of 13 residues. For the CDR3, the DNA is TGTGCCAGCAGCCAACGGACAGGGTATGGCTACACCTTC. Translated: CASSQRTGYGYTF. Full variable domain (remainder filled in from reference TRBV3-1 and TRBJ1-2): DTAVSQTPKYLVTQMGNDKSIKCEQNLGHDTMYWYKQDSKKFLKIMFSYNNKELIINETVPNRFSPKSPDKAHLNLHINSLELGDSAVYFCASSQRTGYGYTFGSGTRLTVV.

This clonotype was found many times. The rearrangement links TRBV27 to TRBJ1-1; D may be TRBD1 (5 bases). CDR1 is MNHEY and CDR2 is SMNVEV in the germline V gene (reference sequence). Trimming stripped 2 bases from V and 4 bases from J, with 11 bases between. There are 14 residues in the CDR3. CDR3 sequence: CASSLTRQRTEAFF. CDR3 in DNA: TGTGCCAGCAGTTTAACCAGACAGCGCACTGAAGCTTTCTTT.

This clonotype was counted many times. V usage is TRBV4-1 and J usage is TRBJ1-1; no clear D. Between the trimmed V and J ends, which lost 1 base and 10 bases, there was a span of 10 bases. Looked up from germline, CDR1 is MGHRA and CDR2 is YSYEKL. There are 12 residues in the CDR3. In DNA form, the CDR3 reads TGCGCCAGCAGCCAAGGAGCCGCACGAGCTTTCTTT. Residues: CASSQGAARAFF.

V and J are TRBV11-2 and TRBJ1-1; possible D gene TRBD1, 5 bases. The CDR3 is made up of 15 amino acids. The germline V gene encodes CDR1 SGHAT and CDR2 FQNNGV. V lost 1 base, J lost 4 bases, and 13 bases lay in between. The chain's CDR3 is CASSLVWGKGTEAFF. The CDR3 bases are TGTGCCAGCAGCTTAGTTTGGGGGAAGGGCACTGAAGCTTTCTTT.

This rearrangement joins TRBV7-3 to TRBJ2-3; tentatively, D is TRBD1 or TRBD2 (6 bases each). The CDR3 loop spans 15 amino acids. Germline assignment: CDR1 SGHTA and CDR2 FQGTGA. V lost 8 bases to trimming and J lost 2 bases, with 17 bases between them. The CDR3 reads CASPNPGANTDTQYF. CDR3 in DNA: TGTGCCAGCCCAAATCCGGGGGCCAACACAGATACGCAGTATTTT.

The sample holds a few counts of this clonotype. The chain couples TRBV12-3 or TRBV12-4 to TRBJ2-2; D is possibly TRBD1 (5 bases). This CDR3 contains 13 residues. Trimming removed 5 bases from V and 6 bases from J, with 10 bases in between. CDR3 sequence: CASSPWGAGELFF. The CDR3 DNA reads TGTGCCAGCAGTCCTTGGGGCGCCGGGGAGCTGTTTTTT.

The chain combines TRBV29-1 with TRBJ2-1, with 11 positions matching TRBD2. V lost 2 bases to trimming and J lost 9 bases; unmatched junction nucleotides: 9. Per germline, CDR1 SQVTM and CDR2 ANQGSEA. The CDR3 covers 15 residues. The CDR3 is CSVERASGGMVEQFF. CDR3 DNA: TGCAGCGTTGAACGAGCTAGCGGGGGGATGGTTGAGCAGTTCTTC.

This clonotype was detected ten times or more. As DNA, the CDR3 is TGTGCCAGCAGTGCTAGCGGAACTAGCACAGATACGCAGTATTTT. Amino acids: CASSASGTSTDTQYF. This chain links TRBV7-3 with TRBJ2-3; TRBD2 agrees at 7 bases. V lost 6 bases to trimming and J lost 0 bases; unmatched junction nucleotides: 6. This CDR3 has 15 residues. CDR1 SGHTA and CDR2 FQGTGA come from the germline V gene.

This sequence joins TRBV7-6 and TRBJ2-7; D possibly uses TRBD1 or TRBD2 (5 bases each). This CDR3 has 14 residues. CDR1 is SGHVS, CDR2 FNYEAQ, per germline. With 5 bases removed from V and 1 base from J, the gap between germline ends came to 12 bases. CDR3 region: CASSTAGTSYEQYF. DNA for the CDR3: TGTGCCAGCAGCACAGCCGGGACGTCCTACGAGCAGTACTTC. Based on the CDR3 plus reference TRBV7-6 and TRBJ2-7, the full variable domain is GAGVSQSPRYKVTKRGQDVALRCDPISGHVSLYWYRQALGQGPEFLTYFNYEAQQDKSGLPNDRFSAERPEGSISTLTIQRTEQRDSAMYRCASSTAGTSYEQYFGPGTRLTVT.

CDR3 bases: TGTGCCAGCAGCCCTGGGGGACAGATCTCTAACTATGGCTACACCTTC. Its translation: CASSPGGQISNYGYTF. The chain uses TRBV7-9 and TRBJ1-2, with 7 bases aligning to TRBD1. J lost 0 bases, V lost 5 bases, and 9 bases had no gene match. The germline gives CDR1 SEHNR, CDR2 FQNEAQ (reference sequence). There are 16 residues in the CDR3.

This clonotype was seen repeatedly, ten times or more. The chain employs TRBV20-1 and TRBJ2-1, with D unclear. This CDR3 spans 15 amino acids. In germline, CDR1 is DFQATT, CDR2 SNEGSKA (reference sequence). V was pared by 6 bases and J by 1 base, with 16 bases between. This CDR3 is CSAVDSEASYNEQFF. The CDR3 DNA reads TGCAGTGCAGTCGACTCAGAGGCGTCCTACAATGAGCAGTTCTTC.

This chain connects TRBV6-1 to TRBJ1-1, with 7 nucleotides matching TRBD1. This CDR3 has 15 amino acids. Germline V CDR1 and CDR2: MNHNS, SASEGT. V gave up 6 bases and J gave up 0 bases; unmatched junction bases: 7. The CDR3 region has the DNA TGTGCCAGCAGGTCCGCCGACAGGGTGAACACTGAAGCTTTCTTT. Translating it yields CASRSADRVNTEAFF.

This clonotype was detected many times. The chain couples TRBV20-1 to TRBJ2-4; tentative D call: TRBD1 (5 bases). Trimming took 5 bases from V and 11 from J, leaving 10 bases between them. From germline, CDR1 is DFQATT and CDR2 SNEGSKA (reference sequence). The CDR3 has 10 residues. The CDR3 is CSAFRVVQYF. CDR3 DNA: TGCAGTGCTTTCAGGGTCGTTCAGTACTTC.

This clonotype was seen only a few times. The V and J genes are TRBV29-1 and TRBJ2-4; 12 bases match TRBD2. Per the germline V gene, CDR1 is SQVTM and CDR2 is ANQGSEA. CDR3 size: 15 residues. With 2 bases clipped from V and 6 bases from J, the junction kept 5 bases outside the gene matches. CDR3 sequence (DNA): TGCAGCGTTGAACTAGCGGGGGGGCCGGGAAACATTCAGTACTTC. It is translated as CSVELAGGPGNIQYF.

This clonotype was picked up a small number of times. V and J are TRBV7-2 and TRBJ2-2, with 7 nucleotides matching TRBD2. Trimming took 4 bases from V and 1 from J; bases not matched to a gene: 3. This CDR3 has 15 residues. Germline lookup yields CDR1 SGHTA and CDR2 FQGNSA. The CDR3 loop reads CASSSTSENTGELFF. CDR3 DNA sequence: TGTGCCAGCAGCTCCACTAGCGAGAACACCGGGGAGCTGTTTTTT.

This clonotype showed up many times. The rearrangement uses TRBV12-3 or TRBV12-4 and TRBJ1-2; D call uncertain. The CDR3 is 13 amino acids. Trimming pared 6 bases from V and 6 bases from J, leaving 14 bases between. The CDR3 bases are TGTGCCAGCAGCCTCCTGTCTGGGGATGGCTACACCTTC. Translation: CASSLLSGDGYTF.

The V and J genes are TRBV4-3 and TRBJ2-4; 7 bases map to TRBD1. The V gene's germline CDR1 is LGHNA and CDR2 YSLEER. This CDR3 is built from 20 residues. V lost 6 bases and J lost 1; bases outside the gene matches: 21. Written as DNA, the CDR3 is TGCGCCAGCAGTCCAAGTGTAACAGGGGATTTAAGGCTGGCCAAAAACATTCAGTACTTC. The encoded protein is CASSPSVTGDLRLAKNIQYF.

This clonotype was detected only a few times. V usage is TRBV4-2 and J usage is TRBJ1-1; D remains ambiguous. The V and J ends lost 4 bases and 10 bases respectively, with 16 bases between them. This CDR3 has 13 residues. In germline, CDR1 is LGHNA, CDR2 YNFKEQ. The CDR3, as DNA: TGTGCCAGCAGCCTACTGGGAGAGGGCTCAGCTTTCTTT. Its protein product is CASSLLGEGSAFF.

This clonotype was recorded a few times. The chain employs TRBV20-1 and TRBJ2-1, with 7 bases fitting TRBD2. This CDR3 spans 15 amino acids. V dropped 6 bases and J dropped 0; count of bases not matched to a gene: 8. CDR1 is DFQATT and CDR2 is SNEGSKA in the germline V gene (reference sequence). The CDR3 DNA reads TGCAGTGCCACCCGAGCGGGGAGCTCCTACAATGAGCAGTTCTTC. Translation: CSATRAGSSYNEQFF.

The chain joins TRBV2 to TRBJ1-2, with unresolved D. Germline V gene sequence: CDR1 SNHLY, CDR2 FYNNEI. The CDR3 runs to 12 residues. Trimming removed 5 bases at V and 4 bases at J, with 8 bases between. The CDR3 protein is CASSYGSYGYTF. CDR3 coding DNA: TGTGCCAGCAGTTACGGGAGCTATGGCTACACCTTC.

The chain has TRBV27 and TRBJ1-3; D unclear. Germline V CDR1 and CDR2: MNHEY, SMNVEV (reference sequence). V was trimmed by 2 bases and J by 0 bases, leaving 8 bases between them. This CDR3 is built from 15 residues. CDR3 in DNA: TGTGCCAGCAGTTTAGGGGTGAGCTCTGGAAACACCATATATTTT. Its protein product is CASSLGVSSGNTIYF.

The chain recombines TRBV3-1 with TRBJ2-2, with a tentative D call TRBD1 (6 bases). In germline, CDR1 is LGHDT, CDR2 YNNKEL (reference sequence). The ends were cut back, 0 bases at V and 3 bases at J, with 14 bases in the middle. This CDR3 is built from 17 residues. The DNA for the CDR3 is TGTGCCAGCAGCCAAGAAGGAACAGGGCGGGACACCGGGGAGCTGTTTTTT. Translation gives CASSQEGTGRDTGELFF.